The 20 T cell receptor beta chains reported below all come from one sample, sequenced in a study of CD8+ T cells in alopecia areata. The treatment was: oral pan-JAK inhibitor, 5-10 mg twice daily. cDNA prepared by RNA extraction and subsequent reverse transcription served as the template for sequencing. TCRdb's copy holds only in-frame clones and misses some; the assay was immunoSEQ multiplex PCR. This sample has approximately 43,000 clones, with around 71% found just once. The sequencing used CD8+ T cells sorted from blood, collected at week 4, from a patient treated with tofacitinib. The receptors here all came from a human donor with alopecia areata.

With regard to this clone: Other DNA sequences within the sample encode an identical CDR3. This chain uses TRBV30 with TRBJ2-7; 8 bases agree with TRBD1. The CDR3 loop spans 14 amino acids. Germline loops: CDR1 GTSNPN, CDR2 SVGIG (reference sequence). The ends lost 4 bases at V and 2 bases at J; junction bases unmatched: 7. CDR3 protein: CAWTPGTGAYEQYF. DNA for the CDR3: TGTGCCTGGACACCCGGGACAGGCGCCTACGAGCAGTACTTC.

The CDR3 DNA follows: TGCGCCAGCAGCTTGGAAGGGGGAACGCAGTATTTT. It translates to CASSLEGGTQYF. The chain is built from TRBV5-1 and TRBJ2-3; the D gene is possibly TRBD1 (6 bases). This CDR3 spans 12 amino acids. Per germline, CDR1 SGHRS and CDR2 YFSETQ. V was clipped by 0 bases and J by 9 bases, with 8 bases between them. Drawing the rest from reference TRBV5-1 and TRBJ2-3, the complete variable domain is KAGVTQTPRYLIKTRGQQVTLSCSPISGHRSVSWYQQTPGQGLQFLFEYFSETQRNKGNFPGRFSGRQFSNSRSEMNVSTLELGDSALYLCASSLEGGTQYFGPGTRLTVL.

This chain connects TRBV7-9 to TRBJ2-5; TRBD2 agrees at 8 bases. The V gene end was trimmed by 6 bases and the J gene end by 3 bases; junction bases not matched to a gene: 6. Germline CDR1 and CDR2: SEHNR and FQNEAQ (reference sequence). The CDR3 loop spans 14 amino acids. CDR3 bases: TGTGCCAGCAGACCACCGGGACTAGAAGAGACCCAGTACTTC. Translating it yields CASRPPGLEETQYF.

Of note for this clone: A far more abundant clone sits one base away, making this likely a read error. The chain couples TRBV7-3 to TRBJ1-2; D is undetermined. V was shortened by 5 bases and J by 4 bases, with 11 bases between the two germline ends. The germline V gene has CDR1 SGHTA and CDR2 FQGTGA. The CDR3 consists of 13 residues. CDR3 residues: CASSQSNSYGYTF. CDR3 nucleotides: TGTGCCAGCAGCCAATCGAACAGCTATGGCTACACCTTC.

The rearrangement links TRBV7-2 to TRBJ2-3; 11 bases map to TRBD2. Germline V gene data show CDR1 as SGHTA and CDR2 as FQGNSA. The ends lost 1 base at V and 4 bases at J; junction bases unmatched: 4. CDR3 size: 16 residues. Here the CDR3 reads CASSLVLAGGPDTQYF. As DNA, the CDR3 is TGTGCCAGCAGCTTAGTTCTAGCGGGGGGCCCAGATACGCAGTATTTT.

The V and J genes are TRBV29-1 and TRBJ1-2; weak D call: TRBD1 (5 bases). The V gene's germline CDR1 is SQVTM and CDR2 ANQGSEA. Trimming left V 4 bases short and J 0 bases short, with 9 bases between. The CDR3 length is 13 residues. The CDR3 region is CSVAGHTNYGYTF. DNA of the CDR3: TGCAGCGTTGCCGGACACACTAACTATGGCTACACCTTC. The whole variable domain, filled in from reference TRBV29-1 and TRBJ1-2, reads SAVISQKPSRDICQRGTSLTIQCQVDSQVTMMFWYRQQPGQSLTLIATANQGSEATYESGFVIDKFPISRPNLTFSTLTVSNMSPEDSSIYLCSVAGHTNYGYTFGSGTRLTVV.

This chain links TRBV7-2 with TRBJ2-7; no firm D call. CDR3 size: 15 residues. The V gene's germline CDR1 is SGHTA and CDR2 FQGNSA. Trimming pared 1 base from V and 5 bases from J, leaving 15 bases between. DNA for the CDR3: TGTGCCAGCAGCTTAGTGTTCCCCAGACCCCACGAGCAGTACTTC. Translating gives CASSLVFPRPHEQYF.

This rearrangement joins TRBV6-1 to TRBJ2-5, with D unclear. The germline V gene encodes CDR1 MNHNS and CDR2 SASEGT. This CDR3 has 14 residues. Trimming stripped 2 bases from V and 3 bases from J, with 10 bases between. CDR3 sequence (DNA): TGTGCCAGCAGTGAAAGGGTTGCTGAAGAGACCCAGTACTTC. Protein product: CASSERVAEETQYF.

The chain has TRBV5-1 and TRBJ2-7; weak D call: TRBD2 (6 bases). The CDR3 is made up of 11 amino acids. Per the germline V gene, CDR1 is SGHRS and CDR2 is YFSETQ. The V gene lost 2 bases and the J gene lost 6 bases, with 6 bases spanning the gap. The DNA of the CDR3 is TGCGCCAGCAGCTTTAGCGGCGAGCAGTACTTC. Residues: CASSFSGEQYF.

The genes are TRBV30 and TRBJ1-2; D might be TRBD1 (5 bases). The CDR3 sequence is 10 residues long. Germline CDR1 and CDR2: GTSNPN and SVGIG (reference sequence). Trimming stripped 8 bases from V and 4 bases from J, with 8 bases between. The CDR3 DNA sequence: TGTGCCCTCGACAGCTATGGCTACACCTTC. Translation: CALDSYGYTF.

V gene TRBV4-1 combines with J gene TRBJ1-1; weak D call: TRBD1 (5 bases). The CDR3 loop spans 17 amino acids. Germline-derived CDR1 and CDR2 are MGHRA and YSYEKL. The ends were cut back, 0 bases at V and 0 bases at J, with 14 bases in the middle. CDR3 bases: TGCGCCAGCAGCCAAGACCTGGGGCCTTTCATGAACACTGAAGCTTTCTTT. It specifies CASSQDLGPFMNTEAFF.

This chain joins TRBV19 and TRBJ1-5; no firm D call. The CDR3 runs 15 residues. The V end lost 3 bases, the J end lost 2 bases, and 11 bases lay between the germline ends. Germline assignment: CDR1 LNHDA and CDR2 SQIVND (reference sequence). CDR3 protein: CASSISSMGNQPQHF. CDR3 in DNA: TGTGCCAGTAGTATCTCCAGTATGGGCAATCAGCCCCAGCATTTT.

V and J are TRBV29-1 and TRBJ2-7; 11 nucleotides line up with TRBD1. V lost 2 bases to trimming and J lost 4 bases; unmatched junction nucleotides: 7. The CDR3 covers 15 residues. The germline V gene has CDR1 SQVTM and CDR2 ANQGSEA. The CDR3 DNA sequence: TGCAGCGTTGAATCCGGGACAGGGGGAACGTACGAGCAGTACTTC. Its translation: CSVESGTGGTYEQYF.

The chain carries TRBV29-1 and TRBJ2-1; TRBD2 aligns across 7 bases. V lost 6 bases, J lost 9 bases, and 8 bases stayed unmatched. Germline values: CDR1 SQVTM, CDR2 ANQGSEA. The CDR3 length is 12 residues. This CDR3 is CSVPGGVGEQFF. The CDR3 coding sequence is TGCAGCGTCCCTGGGGGGGTCGGTGAGCAGTTCTTC.

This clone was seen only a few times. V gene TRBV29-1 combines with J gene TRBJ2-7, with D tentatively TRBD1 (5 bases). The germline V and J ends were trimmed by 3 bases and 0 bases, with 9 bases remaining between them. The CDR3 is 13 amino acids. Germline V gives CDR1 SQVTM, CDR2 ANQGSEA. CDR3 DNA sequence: TGCAGCGTTGAGACGACAGACTCCTACGAGCAGTACTTC. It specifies CSVETTDSYEQYF.

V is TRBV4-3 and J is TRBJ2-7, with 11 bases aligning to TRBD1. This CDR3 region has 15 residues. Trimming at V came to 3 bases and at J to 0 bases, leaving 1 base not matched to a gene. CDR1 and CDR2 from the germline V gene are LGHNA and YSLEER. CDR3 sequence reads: CASSHGTGGSYEQYF. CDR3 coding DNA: TGCGCCAGCAGCCATGGGACAGGGGGCTCCTACGAGCAGTACTTC.

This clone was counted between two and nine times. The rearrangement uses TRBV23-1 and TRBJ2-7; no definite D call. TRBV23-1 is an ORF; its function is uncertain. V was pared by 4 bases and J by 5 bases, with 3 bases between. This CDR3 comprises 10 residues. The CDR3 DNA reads TGCGCCAGCAGTCCGAACGAGCAGTACTTC. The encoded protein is CASSPNEQYF.

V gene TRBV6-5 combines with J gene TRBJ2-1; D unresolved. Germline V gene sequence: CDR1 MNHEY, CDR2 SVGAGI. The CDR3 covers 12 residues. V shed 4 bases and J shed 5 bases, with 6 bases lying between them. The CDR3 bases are TGTGCCAGCAGTTTGCCTGACAATGAGCAGTTCTTC. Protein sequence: CASSLPDNEQFF.

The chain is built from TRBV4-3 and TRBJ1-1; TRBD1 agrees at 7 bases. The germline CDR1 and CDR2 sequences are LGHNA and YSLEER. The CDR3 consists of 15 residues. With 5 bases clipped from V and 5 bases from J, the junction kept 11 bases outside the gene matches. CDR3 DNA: TGCGCCAGCAGCGAATACAGGGGATCCGGGACTGAAGCTTTCTTT. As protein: CASSEYRGSGTEAFF.

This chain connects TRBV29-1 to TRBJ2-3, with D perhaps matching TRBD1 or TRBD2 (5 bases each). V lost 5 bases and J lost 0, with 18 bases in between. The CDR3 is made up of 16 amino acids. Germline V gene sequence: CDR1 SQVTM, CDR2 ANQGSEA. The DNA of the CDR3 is TGCAGCGTTTTTGGGACCGCCGGCCGAAGCACAGATACGCAGTATTTT. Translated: CSVFGTAGRSTDTQYF.